This TCR beta chain was identified in a study of type 1 regulatory T cells. TCRdb recomputed calls from the reads with MiXCR, one row per CDR3 protein. This sample has some 89,000 distinct CDR3 sequences; roughly 31% occur once, and the top ten carry around 2.2%. The CDR3 consists of 15 residues. The ends were cut back, 4 bases at V and 3 bases at J, with 16 bases in the middle. Germline assignment: CDR1 SGHRS and CDR2 YFSETQ. This clonotype occurred a few times. The chain couples TRBV5-1 to TRBJ2-5, with D possibly being TRBD1 (6 bases). The material sequenced was CD4+ T cells, either the whole sample or a sorted fraction (not recorded which). The clonotype comes from a human donor in good health. The CDR3 here is CASSGGQMWKETQYF. In nucleotides, the CDR3 is TGCGCCAGCAGCGGCGGACAGATGTGGAAAGAGACCCAGTACTTC.